One sample yielded the 24 T cell receptor beta chains listed below, sequenced in a study of T cell changes during pregnancy in multiple sclerosis. Profiling relied on immunoSEQ multiplex PCR, and the TCRdb table lists in-frame clones only, not all of them. This sample carries approximately 30,000 clones, about nine tenths of them seen once, and the ten largest clones take over 8.5%. Here the sequenced sample was CD8+ T cells from peripheral blood mononuclear cells, taken before pregnancy. The receptors stem from a female donor with multiple sclerosis, enrolled in a pregnancy study.

This chain joins TRBV28 and TRBJ2-1; TRBD2 matches at 12 bases. With 5 bases clipped from V and 9 bases from J, the junction kept 11 bases outside the gene matches. The CDR3 is 16 amino acids. Germline values: CDR1 MDHEN, CDR2 SYDVKM. The CDR3: CASSRDLAGGPIEQFF. Here the CDR3 DNA reads TGTGCCAGCAGTCGCGACCTAGCGGGAGGGCCGATTGAGCAGTTCTTC.

CDR3 bases: TGTGCCACCAGCGAGAGCCCTAGCGGGAGTTTTAATGAGCAGTTCTTC. The encoded protein is CATSESPSGSFNEQFF. The V call is TRBV15, the J call TRBJ2-1, with 10 bases aligning to TRBD2. Germline V gives CDR1 LNHNV, CDR2 YYDKDF (reference sequence). This CDR3 region has 16 residues. V shed 5 bases and J 7 bases; nucleotides not matched to a gene: 11.

The chain employs TRBV5-5 and TRBJ1-2; perhaps TRBD1 as D (5 bases). CDR1 SGHKS and CDR2 YYEKEE come from the germline V gene (reference sequence). The CDR3 has 12 residues. V was trimmed by 4 bases and J by 4 bases, leaving 8 bases between them. DNA for the CDR3: TGTGCCAGCAGCCTAGACAGCTATGGCTACACCTTC. This gives the protein CASSLDSYGYTF.

The CDR3, as DNA: TGTGCCAGCAAAACCTCACAGGGGGCGTGGGAGCAGTACTTC. Translating it yields CASKTSQGAWEQYF. V is TRBV7-6 and J is TRBJ2-7; 9 positions match TRBD1. Trimming removed 7 bases from V and 7 bases from J; junction bases left unmatched: 11. The CDR3 totals 14 residues. Looked up from germline, CDR1 is SGHVS and CDR2 is FNYEAQ.

This sequence joins TRBV29-1 and TRBJ2-4; 10 bases are shared with TRBD2. The trim removed 1 base at V and 9 bases at J, leaving 3 bases unmatched. Germline assignment: CDR1 SQVTM and CDR2 ANQGSEA. The CDR3 covers 13 residues. In DNA form, the CDR3 reads TGCAGCGTTGAAGGGGCTAGCGGGGGCATTCAGTACTTC. Translating gives CSVEGASGGIQYF.

This clone was counted a single time. This chain connects TRBV6-5 to TRBJ2-4; the D gene is possibly TRBD2 (6 bases). Trimming took off 6 bases at V and 9 bases at J, with 18 bases between the two ends. CDR3 length equals 14 residues. Germline V gene sequence: CDR1 MNHEY, CDR2 SVGAGI. The CDR3 nucleotides are TGTGCCAGCAGCCCCGGGGACTCCGCCCCCATTCAGTACTTC. This codes for CASSPGDSAPIQYF.

The J gene is TRBJ2-7, the V gene TRBV7-8, with 14 nucleotides matching TRBD2. The CDR3 consists of 15 residues. Germline V CDR1 and CDR2: SGHVS, FQNEAQ. The V segment lost 0 bases and the J segment 10 bases; nucleotides outside the gene matches: 5. CDR3 coding DNA: TGTGCCAGCAGCTTAGCCTTGGGACTAGCGGGAGAACAGTACTTC. It translates to CASSLALGLAGEQYF.

In nucleotides, the CDR3 is TGTGCCAGCAGCCAAGTACCACTCGGGTTTCGGGCAGATACGCAGTATTTT. It yields the protein CASSQVPLGFRADTQYF. The J gene is TRBJ2-3, the V gene TRBV14; D gene uncertain. In germline, CDR1 is SGHDN, CDR2 FVKESK. V shed 1 base and J shed 4 bases, with 18 bases lying between them. The CDR3 is 17 amino acids.

The chain couples TRBV6-6 to TRBJ1-3; no clear D gene. In germline, CDR1 is MNHNY, CDR2 SVGAGI (reference sequence). The CDR3 is made up of 15 amino acids. V was pared by 6 bases and J by 0 bases, with 12 bases between. The CDR3 here is CASSQDGSSGNTIYF. The CDR3 nucleotides read TGTGCCAGCAGCCAAGACGGGTCCTCTGGAAACACCATATATTTT.

A remark on this clone: This same CDR3 is encoded by further DNA sequences in the sample. The chain combines TRBV19 with TRBJ2-7; possible D gene TRBD1, 5 bases. Germline V gene data show CDR1 as LNHDA and CDR2 as SQIVND (reference sequence). V lost 5 bases, J lost 3 bases, and 11 bases lay in between. This CDR3 contains 13 residues. DNA of the CDR3: TGTGCCAGTAGTCCCACAACAGGCTACGAGCAGTACTTC. Amino acids: CASSPTTGYEQYF. Supplemented by reference TRBV19 and TRBJ2-7, the full variable domain reads DGGITQSPKYLFRKEGQNVTLSCEQNLNHDAMYWYRQDPGQGLRLIYYSQIVNDFQKGDIAEGYSVSREKKESFPLTVTSAQKNPTAFYLCASSPTTGYEQYFGPGTRLTVT.

This clone was detected only once. This chain connects TRBV25-1 to TRBJ2-3; maybe TRBD1 (5 bases). The V end was cut by 3 bases, the J end by 6 bases, with 16 bases between. CDR1 is MGHDK, CDR2 SYGVNS, per germline. The CDR3 loop spans 15 amino acids. The CDR3 bases are TGTGCCAGCAGTGATCCAAGACAGAATTGGGATACGCAGTATTTT. Amino acids: CASSDPRQNWDTQYF.

The J gene is TRBJ2-5, the V gene TRBV5-1, with TRBD1 matching 7 bases. CDR1 is SGHRS, CDR2 YFSETQ, per germline. Germline trimming cut 7 bases from V and 3 bases from J; bases unmatched to any gene: 9. CDR3 length: 14 amino acids. For the CDR3, the DNA is TGCGCCAGCCGACAGGGTTACGGAGAAGAGACCCAGTACTTC. Translation: CASRQGYGEETQYF.

This chain links TRBV5-6 with TRBJ2-7; weak D call: TRBD1 (6 bases). This CDR3 is 14 amino acids long. Germline V CDR1 and CDR2: SGHDT, YYEEEE. Trimming left V 4 bases short and J 3 bases short, with 14 bases between. The CDR3 loop reads CASSAGTLNYEQYF. In DNA, the CDR3 is TGTGCCAGCAGCGCCGGGACACTGAACTACGAGCAGTACTTC.

The genes are TRBV5-5 and TRBJ1-1; 7 bases match TRBD1. With 4 bases clipped from V and 5 bases from J, the junction kept 8 bases outside the gene matches. In germline, CDR1 is SGHKS, CDR2 YYEKEE (reference sequence). The CDR3 runs to 14 residues. The CDR3 sequence: CASSPTGAGTEAFF. DNA for the CDR3: TGTGCCAGCAGCCCAACAGGGGCTGGAACTGAAGCTTTCTTT.

The J gene is TRBJ2-7, the V gene TRBV29-1; 8 nucleotides match TRBD2. The germline V gene encodes CDR1 SQVTM and CDR2 ANQGSEA. The CDR3 contains 14 residues. V dropped 6 bases and J dropped 3; count of bases not matched to a gene: 10. The CDR3 here is CSVSSTSVLYEQYF. The DNA of the CDR3 is TGCAGCGTCTCGTCGACTAGCGTACTCTACGAGCAGTACTTC.

The chain combines TRBV7-9 with TRBJ2-7; TRBD2 might be the D (6 bases). The CDR3 length is 15 residues. The V gene's germline CDR1 is SEHNR and CDR2 FQNEAQ (reference sequence). The V end was cut by 1 base, the J end by 2 bases, with 12 bases between. CDR3 sequence (DNA): TGTGCCAGCAGCTTAGGGGGCGGGGCCACCTACGAGCAGTACTTC. It yields the protein CASSLGGGATYEQYF.

This clone has just one count. The rearrangement uses TRBV6-1 and TRBJ2-7, with TRBD2 identical over 9 bases. The germline V gene has CDR1 MNHNS and CDR2 SASEGT. The CDR3 totals 16 residues. V shed 4 bases and J 4 bases; nucleotides not matched to a gene: 11. The CDR3 protein is CASSVRLAETGYEQYF. The CDR3 DNA follows: TGTGCCAGCAGTGTAAGACTAGCGGAGACCGGGTACGAGCAGTACTTC.

In nucleotides, the CDR3 is TGTGCCAGCAGTTTATTAGCGGGAGGCCTCAATGAGCAGTTCTTC. Its protein product is CASSLLAGGLNEQFF. The rearrangement links TRBV27 to TRBJ2-1; 10 bases match TRBD2. CDR3 length: 15 residues. Germline V lookup: CDR1 MNHEY, CDR2 SMNVEV (reference sequence). Trimming cost V 1 base and J 6 bases; bases outside gene matches: 3.

V is TRBV27 and J is TRBJ2-5, with TRBD1 identical over 7 bases. Unmatched junction bases numbered 7, after V lost 5 bases and J lost 1 base. The CDR3 totals 15 residues. The germline gives CDR1 MNHEY, CDR2 SMNVEV (reference sequence). The chain's CDR3 is CASSLVGTAQETQYF. CDR3 DNA sequence: TGTGCCAGCAGTCTTGTAGGGACAGCCCAAGAGACCCAGTACTTC.

The CDR3 region has the DNA TGCGCCAGCAGCCAAGTCGGTTATCCAAACTATGGCTACACCTTC. Its translation is CASSQVGYPNYGYTF. The chain joins TRBV4-3 to TRBJ1-2, with unresolved D. Germline CDR1 is LGHNA and CDR2 is YSLEER. V dropped 1 base and J dropped 2 bases, with 11 bases sitting between them. This CDR3 has 15 residues.

J is TRBJ2-7 and V is TRBV5-5, with TRBD1 matching 7 bases. J lost 5 bases, V lost 3 bases, and 5 bases had no gene match. The germline gives CDR1 SGHKS, CDR2 YYEKEE (reference sequence). The CDR3 is 13 residues long. The chain's CDR3 is CASSYTGVNEQYF. CDR3 DNA: TGTGCCAGCAGCTACACAGGGGTCAACGAGCAGTACTTC.

The V gene is TRBV6-1, the J gene TRBJ2-7; D gene unclear. Germline V gives CDR1 MNHNS, CDR2 SASEGT. V was trimmed by 4 bases and J by 2 bases, leaving 12 bases between them. The CDR3 contains 14 residues. The CDR3 coding sequence is TGTGCCAGCAGTGCCCGAGGCCCGGCCTACGAGCAGTACTTC. Amino acid sequence: CASSARGPAYEQYF.

On this clone itself: The junction differs from germline at one of its ends, possibly a read error. The rearrangement links TRBV30 to TRBJ2-1, with D possibly being TRBD2 (6 bases). Germline CDR1 reads GTSNPN; CDR2 reads SVGIG (reference sequence). The CDR3 consists of 14 residues. Here the CDR3 reads CAWSATGENNEQFF. The CDR3 DNA is TGTGCCTGGAGTGCCACGGGGGAGAACAACGAGCAGTTCTTC.

In DNA, the CDR3 is TGTGCCAGCAGTTACTCCAGGGGGTTGAACACTGAAGCTTTCTTT. Translated, it gives CASSYSRGLNTEAFF. This chain connects TRBV6-5 to TRBJ1-1; 7 nucleotides align to TRBD1. The J segment lost 0 bases and the V segment lost 0 bases, leaving 1 base of the junction unmatched. In germline, CDR1 is MNHEY, CDR2 SVGAGI. CDR3 length: 15 residues.